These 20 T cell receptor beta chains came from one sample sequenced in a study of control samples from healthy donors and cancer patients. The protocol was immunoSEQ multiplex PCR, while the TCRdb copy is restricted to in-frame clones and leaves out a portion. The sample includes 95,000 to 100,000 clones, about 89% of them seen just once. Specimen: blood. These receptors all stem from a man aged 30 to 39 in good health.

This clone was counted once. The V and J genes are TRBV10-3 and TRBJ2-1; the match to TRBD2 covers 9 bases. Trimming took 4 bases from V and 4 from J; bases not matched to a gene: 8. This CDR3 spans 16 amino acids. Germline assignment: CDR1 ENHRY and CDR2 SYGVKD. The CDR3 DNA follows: TGTGCCATCAGTGGGGGGGGACTAGCACCTTACAATGAGCAGTTCTTC. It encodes CAISGGGLAPYNEQFF.

The CDR3 loop is CASSQERGIHEQFF. The CDR3 DNA is TGCGCCAGCAGCCAAGAGAGGGGTATCCATGAGCAGTTCTTC. The rearrangement links TRBV4-3 to TRBJ2-1; D may match TRBD1 or TRBD2 (5 bases each). Trimming pared 0 bases from V and 8 bases from J, leaving 11 bases between. The germline V gene has CDR1 LGHNA and CDR2 YSLEER. The CDR3 contains 14 residues.

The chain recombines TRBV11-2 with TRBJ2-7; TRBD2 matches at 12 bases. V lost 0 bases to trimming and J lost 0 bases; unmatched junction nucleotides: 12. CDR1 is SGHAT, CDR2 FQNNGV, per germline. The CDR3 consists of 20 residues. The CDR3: CASSLEEGGLAGFSSYEQYF. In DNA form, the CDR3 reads TGTGCCAGCAGCTTAGAGGAAGGTGGACTAGCGGGGTTCAGCTCCTACGAGCAGTACTTC.

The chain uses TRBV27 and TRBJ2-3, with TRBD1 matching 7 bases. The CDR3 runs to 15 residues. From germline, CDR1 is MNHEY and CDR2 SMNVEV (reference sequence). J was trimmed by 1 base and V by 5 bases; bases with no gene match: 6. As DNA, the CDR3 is TGTGCCAGCAGTCTACAGGGGTTGGGCACAGATACGCAGTATTTT. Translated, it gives CASSLQGLGTDTQYF.

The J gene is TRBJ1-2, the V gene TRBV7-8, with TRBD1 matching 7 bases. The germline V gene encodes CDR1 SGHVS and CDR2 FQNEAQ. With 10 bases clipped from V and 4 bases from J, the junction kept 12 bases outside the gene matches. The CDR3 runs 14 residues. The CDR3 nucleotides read TGTGCCACCCGTAAACAGGGGCTCCTCTATGGCTACACCTTC. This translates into CATRKQGLLYGYTF.

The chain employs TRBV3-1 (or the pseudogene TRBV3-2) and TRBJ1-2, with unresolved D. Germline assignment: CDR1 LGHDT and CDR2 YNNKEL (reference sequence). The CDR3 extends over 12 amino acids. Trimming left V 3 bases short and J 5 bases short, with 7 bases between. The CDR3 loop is CASSQVSYGYTF. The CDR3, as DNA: TGTGCCAGCAGCCAGGTTTCTTATGGCTACACCTTC.

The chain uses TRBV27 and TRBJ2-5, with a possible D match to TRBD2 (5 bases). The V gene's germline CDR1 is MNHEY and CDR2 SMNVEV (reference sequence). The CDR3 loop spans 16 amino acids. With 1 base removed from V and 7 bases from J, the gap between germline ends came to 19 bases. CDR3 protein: CASSLYRRTRKVTQYF. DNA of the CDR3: TGTGCCAGCAGTTTATACCGACGGACTCGGAAGGTGACCCAGTACTTC.

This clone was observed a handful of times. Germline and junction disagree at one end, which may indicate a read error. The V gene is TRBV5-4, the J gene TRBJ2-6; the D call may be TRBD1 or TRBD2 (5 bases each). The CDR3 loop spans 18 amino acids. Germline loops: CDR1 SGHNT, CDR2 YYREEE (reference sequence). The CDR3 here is CASNLGGGPSSGANVLTF. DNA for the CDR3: TGTGCCAGCAACTTGGGTGGGGGTCCTAGCTCTGGGGCCAACGTCCTGACTTTC.

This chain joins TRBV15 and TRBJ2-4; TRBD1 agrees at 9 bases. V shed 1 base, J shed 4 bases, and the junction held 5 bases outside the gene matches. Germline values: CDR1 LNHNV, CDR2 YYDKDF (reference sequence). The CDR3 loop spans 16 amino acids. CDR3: CATSRAPGTGKNIQYF. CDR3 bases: TGTGCCACCAGCAGAGCCCCAGGGACAGGGAAAAACATTCAGTACTTC.

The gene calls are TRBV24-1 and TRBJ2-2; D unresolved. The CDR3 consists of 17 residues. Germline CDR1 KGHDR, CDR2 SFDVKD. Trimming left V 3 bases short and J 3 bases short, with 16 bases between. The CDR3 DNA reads TGTGCCACCAGTGATAACCCGGGTGTGTGGGACACCGGGGAGCTGTTTTTT. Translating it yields CATSDNPGVWDTGELFF.

The CDR3 bases are TGTGCCAGCAGCTTGGTCCTCGGTTGGGCGGGAGAACCCTACGAGCAGTACTTC. This gives the protein CASSLVLGWAGEPYEQYF. The chain has TRBV5-4 and TRBJ2-7, with 7 bases fitting TRBD2. V was pared by 0 bases and J by 2 bases, with 14 bases of the junction left unmatched. The CDR3 consists of 18 residues. CDR1 and CDR2 (germline): SGHNT, YYREEE (reference sequence). The variable domain in full, with the rest retrieved from reference TRBV5-4 and TRBJ2-7, is ETGVTQSPTHLIKTRGQQVTLRCSSQSGHNTVSWYQQALGQGPQFIFQYYREEENGRGNFPPRFSGLQFPNYSSELNVNALELDDSALYLCASSLVLGWAGEPYEQYFGPGTRLTVT.

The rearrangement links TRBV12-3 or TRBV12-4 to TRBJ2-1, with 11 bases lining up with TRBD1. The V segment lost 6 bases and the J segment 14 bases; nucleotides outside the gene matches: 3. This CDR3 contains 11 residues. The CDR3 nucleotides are TGTGCCAGCAGGGGACAGGGGGAGGAGTTCTTC. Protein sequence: CASRGQGEEFF.

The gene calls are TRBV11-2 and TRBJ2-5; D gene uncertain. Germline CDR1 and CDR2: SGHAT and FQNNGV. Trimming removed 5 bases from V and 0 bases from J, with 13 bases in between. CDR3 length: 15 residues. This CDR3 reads CASSLHQQYQETQYF. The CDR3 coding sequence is TGTGCCAGCAGCCTTCATCAACAGTACCAAGAGACCCAGTACTTC.

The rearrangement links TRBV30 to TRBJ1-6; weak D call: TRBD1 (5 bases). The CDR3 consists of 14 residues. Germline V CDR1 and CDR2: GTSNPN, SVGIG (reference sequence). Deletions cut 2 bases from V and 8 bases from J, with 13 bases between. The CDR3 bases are TGTGCCTGGAGTTCAGGGATTCGGGATTCACCCCTCCACTTT. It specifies CAWSSGIRDSPLHF.

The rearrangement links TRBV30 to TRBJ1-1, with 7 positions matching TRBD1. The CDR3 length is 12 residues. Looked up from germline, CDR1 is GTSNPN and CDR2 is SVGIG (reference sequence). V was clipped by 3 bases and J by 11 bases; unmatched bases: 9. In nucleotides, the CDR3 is TGTGCCTGGAGGCTCGTCGAGGGGGCCGCTTTCTTT. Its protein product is CAWRLVEGAAFF.

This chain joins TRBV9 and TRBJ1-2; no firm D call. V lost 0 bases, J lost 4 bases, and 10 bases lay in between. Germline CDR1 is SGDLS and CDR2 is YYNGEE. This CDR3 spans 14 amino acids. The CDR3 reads CASSVEPSSYGYTF. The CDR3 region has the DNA TGTGCCAGCAGCGTAGAACCCAGTAGCTATGGCTACACCTTC. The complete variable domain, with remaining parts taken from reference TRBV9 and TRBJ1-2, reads DSGVTQTPKHLITATGQRVTLRCSPRSGDLSVYWYQQSLDQGLQFLIQYYNGEERAKGNILERFSAQQFPDLHSELNLSSLELGDSALYFCASSVEPSSYGYTFGSGTRLTVV.

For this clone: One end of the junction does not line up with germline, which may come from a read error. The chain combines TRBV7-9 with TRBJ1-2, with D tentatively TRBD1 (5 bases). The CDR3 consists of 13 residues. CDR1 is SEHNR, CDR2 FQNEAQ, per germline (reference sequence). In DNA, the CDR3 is TGTGCCAGCAGCGTAGCGGGACCCTATGGCTACACCTTC. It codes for CASSVAGPYGYTF.

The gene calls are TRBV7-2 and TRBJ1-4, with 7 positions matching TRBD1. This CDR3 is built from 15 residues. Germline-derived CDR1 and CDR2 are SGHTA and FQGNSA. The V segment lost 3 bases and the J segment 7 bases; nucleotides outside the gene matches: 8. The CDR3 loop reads CASSFSQGGPEKLFF. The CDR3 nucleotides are TGTGCCAGCAGCTTCTCGCAGGGGGGGCCTGAAAAACTGTTTTTT.

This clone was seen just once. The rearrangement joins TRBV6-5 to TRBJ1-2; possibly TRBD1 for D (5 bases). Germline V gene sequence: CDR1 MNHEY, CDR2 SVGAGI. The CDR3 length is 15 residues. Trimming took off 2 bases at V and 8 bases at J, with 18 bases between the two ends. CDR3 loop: CASSYLRTPKRGYTF. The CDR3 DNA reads TGTGCCAGCAGTTACCTCCGGACACCTAAGCGGGGCTACACCTTC.

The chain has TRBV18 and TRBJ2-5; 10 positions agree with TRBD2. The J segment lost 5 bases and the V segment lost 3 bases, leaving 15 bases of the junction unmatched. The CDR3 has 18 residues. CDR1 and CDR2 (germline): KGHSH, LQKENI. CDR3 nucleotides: TGTGCCAGCTCACCGGACGGGGCTAGCGGGAGTGATCTGGAGACCCAGTACTTC. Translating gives CASSPDGASGSDLETQYF.